The T cell receptor beta chain under discussion was sequenced for a study of beta chain features in type 1 diabetes. Expressed TCRB transcripts were sequenced because the entire RNA isolate underwent reverse transcription. Assay: immunoSEQ multiplex PCR; the TCRdb copy retains only in-frame clones and omits some. The data show around 340,000 clones, 7.5% to 9% seen once. Per germline, CDR1 ENHRY and CDR2 SYGVKD. CDR3 size: 14 residues. Trimming stripped 6 bases from V and 4 bases from J, with 16 bases between. This clonotype originated in a woman aged 18-35 years in good health. The V call is TRBV10-3, the J call TRBJ2-7; D may be TRBD1 (5 bases). Sequenced sample: central memory CD4+ T cells from blood. The CDR3 DNA is TGTGCCATCAGCCGTCTTGACAGAGAGTACGAGCAGTACTTC. Amino acids: CAISRLDREYEQYF.